These T cell receptor beta chains were read from a single sample in a study of cytomegalovirus exposure and HLA in healthy donors. The data were produced by immunoSEQ multiplex PCR, yet TCRdb's version contains in-frame clones alone and is incomplete. Of some 120,000 clones in the sample, roughly two thirds were seen once. Sequencing was carried out using PBMCs. Receptor source: a man aged 30-40 years in good health and CMV-seropositive. Both conserved end residues are part of each CDR3. A D gene is named only where the DNA matches it firmly. The size field is filled for only some rows; it gives once, few, many or a size class.

.	TRBV5-1	.	TRBJ2-2	CASSLPPDTGELFF	TGCGCCAGCAGCTTACCCCCAGATACCGGGGAGCTGTTTTTT
.	TRBV6-1	TRBD1	TRBJ1-1	CASSVLNRGNTEAFF	TGTGCCAGCAGTGTATTGAACAGGGGGAACACTGAAGCTTTCTTT
.	TRBV7-2	.	TRBJ2-7	CASSKQGLVSYEQYF	TGTGCCAGCAGCAAACAGGGCTTAGTGTCCTACGAGCAGTACTTC
many	TRBV6-4	.	TRBJ1-5	CASSDSGEANQPQHF	TGTGCCAGCAGTGACTCCGGGGAGGCGAATCAGCCCCAGCATTTT
.	TRBV5-1	TRBD2	TRBJ2-1	CASSLVLAGNNEQFF	TGCGCCAGCAGCTTAGTCCTAGCGGGCAACAATGAGCAGTTCTTC
.	TRBV7-9	.	TRBJ2-7	CASSLTWAAGAGDEQYF	TGTGCCAGCAGCTTAACTTGGGCAGCCGGTGCGGGCGACGAGCAGTACTTC
.	TRBV11-2	.	TRBJ2-7	CASSLFRDPPYEQYF	TGTGCCAGCAGCTTATTCCGGGATCCACCCTACGAGCAGTACTTC
.	TRBV2	.	TRBJ1-2	CASSMAGTDYGYTF	TGTGCCAGCAGCATGGCTGGGACTGACTATGGCTACACCTTC
.	TRBV15	.	TRBJ2-1	CATSRGGELYNEQFF	TGTGCCACCAGCAGAGGGGGGGAGCTCTACAATGAGCAGTTCTTC
few	TRBV29-1	.	TRBJ2-7	CSAIRQYEQYF	TGCAGCGCTATCAGACAGTACGAGCAGTACTTC
.	TRBV20-1	.	TRBJ2-1	CSASGAWEQFF	TGCAGTGCTAGTGGGGCGTGGGAGCAGTTCTTC
.	TRBV30	.	TRBJ1-4	CAWSPGGSPGKLFF	TGTGCCTGGAGCCCGGGCGGGAGCCCGGGAAAACTGTTTTTT
.	TRBV9	.	TRBJ2-3	CASSELAAELYTQYF	TGTGCCAGCAGCGAATTAGCGGCTGAGTTGTATACGCAGTATTTT
few	TRBV6-1	TRBD2	TRBJ2-1	CASSWTSGPYNEQFF	TGTGCCAGCAGTTGGACTAGCGGTCCATACAATGAGCAGTTCTTC